Many counts were recorded for the clone carrying this T cell receptor (beta chain). The CDR3 runs 12 residues. V was cut by 1 base and J by 7 bases, with 4 bases left in between. Looked up from germline, CDR1 is SGHTA and CDR2 is FQGNSA. 5'RACE primed at constant segments yielded TCR alpha and TCR beta cDNA libraries bearing sample barcodes and UMIs. TCRdb reanalysed the 5' RACE reads using MiXCR and keeps one entry per CDR3 protein. The sample yields approximately 250,000 distinct CDR3 sequences, about a sixth seen once. This entry is derived from a study of T-cell memory formation after mild COVID-19. Study at large: TCR clusters largely stayed donor specific.

The sequenced sample consisted of PBMCs or a T cell subset sorted from them (not recorded which). This sequence joins TRBV7-2 and TRBJ2-2; D call uncertain. The receptor was derived from a young man who had mild COVID-19 (a few samples of this study predate the infection). Cell type and time point are not known. The CDR3 sequence: CASSLGIGELFF. The DNA of the CDR3 is TGTGCCAGCAGCTTAGGGATCGGGGAGCTGTTTTTT. Full variable domain (remainder filled in from reference TRBV7-2 and TRBJ2-2): GAGVSQSPSNKVTEKGKDVELRCDPISGHTALYWYRQSLGQGLEFLIYFQGNSAPDKSGLPSDRFSAERTGGSVSTLTIQRTQQEDSAVYLCASSLGIGELFFGEGSRLTVL.